The entry below gives a single TCR beta chain sequence along with its context. Its antigen is unidentified. This sample is drawn from a study of shared clonotypes between healthy human individuals. Findings and limits, study-wide: Rarefaction showed that sequencing of sorted subsets was incomplete (despite large depth).

CDR3 length: 13 residues. V was cut by 6 bases and J by 2 bases, with 11 bases left in between. Germline values: CDR1 SGHRS, CDR2 YFSETQ. On sorted subsets, replicate PCRs used about 200 ng DNA, or 25,000 to 35,000 T cell genomes. Sequencing was performed with immunoSEQ multiplex PCR; in TCRdb, only in-frame clones are kept and a portion is missing. The sample gives over a million clones, around 98.5% of which show up once; 0.3% to 0.45% is in the top ten. All participating donors were Caucasian adults from Nashville, Tennessee. A split of CD4+ cells into CD45RA+ naive and CD45RA-negative memory subsets was performed.

The receptor was isolated from a man aged 30-40 years in good health. The sequencing sample was made of naive CD4+ T cells sorted from blood. Subset meaning: CD45RA+ positively selected. The chain links TRBV5-1 to TRBJ2-5, with D tentatively TRBD1 (6 bases). The CDR3 sequence: CASTPGTQETQYF. DNA of the CDR3: TGCGCCAGCACTCCGGGGACACAAGAGACCCAGTACTTC.